The rows below give T cell receptor beta chains drawn from one sample of a study of T cells after yellow fever vaccination. MiXCR, run by TCRdb on the 5' RACE reads, gives a single entry per CDR3 protein. The sample contains 350,000 to 450,000 distinct CDR3 sequences, roughly a sixth of which appear only once. The sample was PBMCs, taken before the yellow fever booster vaccination. All receptors come from a man aged 18-30 years who received the YFV17D yellow fever vaccine. The CDR3 runs from the conserved cysteine through the conserved F or W. A D gene is named only where the DNA matches it firmly. Only part of the rows carry a size: once, few, many, or a class if the clone is expanded.

TRBJ1-1 | - | - | TRBV6-2/TRBV6-3 | TGTGCCAGCAGTTACACGGCTTACACTGAAGCTTTCTTT | CASSYTAYTEAFF
TRBJ2-5 | - | TRBD1 | TRBV4-1 | TGCGCCAGCAGCTACGGACAGGGGGGTCAAGAGACCCAGTACTTC | CASSYGQGGQETQYF
TRBJ1-4 | few | - | TRBV4-3 | TGCGCCAGCAGCCAAGATAACAGGGACGATGAAAAACTGTTTTTT | CASSQDNRDDEKLFF
TRBJ1-1 | - | - | TRBV4-3 | TGCGCCAGCAGCCAAGATTGGAGATCCTCCATGAACACTGAAGCTTTCTTT | CASSQDWRSSMNTEAFF
TRBJ2-7 | few | - | TRBV5-1 | TGCGCCAGCAGCTCCCAGGGGGGCAACGAGCAGTACTTC | CASSSQGGNEQYF
TRBJ1-2 | - | TRBD1 | TRBV7-2 | TGTGCCACCCTCGGAGGGGGCGGCGGAGGGGGCTACACCTTC | CATLGGGGGGGYTF
TRBJ2-5 | few | - | TRBV5-1 | TGCGCCAGCAGATTTCAAGGTGACCAAGAGACCCAGTACTTC | CASRFQGDQETQYF
TRBJ1-1 | few | - | TRBV5-1 | TGCGCCAGCAGCAACCTACTGAGAGCTTTCTTT | CASSNLLRAFF
TRBJ2-1 | few | TRBD2 | TRBV12-3/TRBV12-4 | TGTGCCAGCAGTCACCGTACTAGCGGTTCCAATGAGCAGTTCTTC | CASSHRTSGSNEQFF
TRBJ2-5 | - | - | TRBV24-1 | TGTGCCACCAGCCCTCGGTCCTCAGTGGAGACCCAGTACTTC | CATSPRSSVETQYF
TRBJ2-2 | - | - | TRBV5-1 | TGCGCCAGCAGCGGCCCTCAGGGGCGGCGGGTCGGGGAGCTGTTTTTT | CASSGPQGRRVGELFF
TRBJ1-1 | - | - | TRBV6-2/TRBV6-3 | TGTGCCAGCACCCGTACCCAGGGGACCGCAAACACTGAAGCTTTCTTT | CASTRTQGTANTEAFF
TRBJ2-5 | many | - | TRBV7-8 | TGTGCCAGCAGCTTATCATCCTTGGCCATGTACTTC | CASSLSSLAMYF
TRBJ2-1 | few | TRBD2 | TRBV12-3/TRBV12-4 | TGTGCCAGCAGTTTACAGCGGGGGGACAATGAGCAGTTCTTC | CASSLQRGDNEQFF
TRBJ1-6 | - | TRBD1 | TRBV12-3/TRBV12-4 | TGTGCCAGCAGTTTACGGGGCGGACAGGGGATGTCACCCCTCCACTTT | CASSLRGGQGMSPLHF
TRBJ1-2 | - | - | TRBV5-5 | TGTGCCAGCAGCACAGTGGGGAACTATGGCTACACCTTC | CASSTVGNYGYTF
TRBJ2-2 | - | - | TRBV20-1 | TGCAGTGCTAGTTCCGGGTTTATTGACACCGGGGAGCTGTTTTTT | CSASSGFIDTGELFF
TRBJ1-5 | - | - | TRBV19 | TGTGCCAGTAGTCTCCCAACATCGTATAGCAATCAGCCCCAGCATTTT | CASSLPTSYSNQPQHF
TRBJ2-6 | - | - | TRBV6-6 | TGTGCCAGCCGCTGGGAGGCTACTGGGGCCAACGTCCTGACTTTC | CASRWEATGANVLTF
TRBJ1-5 | few | - | TRBV12-3/TRBV12-4 | TGTGCCAGCAGTTTACAGGTCTTGCTAGCCCAGCATTTT | CASSLQVLLAQHF
TRBJ1-6 | - | - | TRBV6-5 | TGTGCCAGCATGGACGGCCGCCGCTATAATTCACCCCTCCACTTT | CASMDGRRYNSPLHF
TRBJ2-1 | many | TRBD1 | TRBV7-2 | TGTGCCAGCAGCGCCCGGACAGGGGGCCGGGAGGTGTTCTTC | CASSARTGGREVFF
TRBJ1-2 | - | - | TRBV7-2 | TGTGCCAGCAGCTTAAACACAGGGTACTATGGCTACACCTTC | CASSLNTGYYGYTF
TRBJ1-5 | - | - | TRBV7-9 | TGTGCCAGCAGCTCCGGGGGCCCATATCAGCCCCAGCATTTT | CASSSGGPYQPQHF
TRBJ1-6 | - | - | TRBV12-3/TRBV12-4 | TGTGCCTCAGCACCGAACAGGCGCTCACCCCTCCACTTT | CASAPNRRSPLHF
TRBJ2-5 | few | - | TRBV21-1 | TGTGCCAGCCGGGGGATACCCCAAGAGACCCAGTACTTC | CASRGIPQETQYF
TRBJ2-2 | - | TRBD1 | TRBV7-2 | TGTGCCAGCAGCTTCCTGACAGGGTCCACCGGGGAGCTGTTTTTT | CASSFLTGSTGELFF
TRBJ1-3 | - | TRBD1 | TRBV7-3 | TGTGCCAGCAGCTCAGACAGGGCCTCTGGAAACACCATATATTTT | CASSSDRASGNTIYF
TRBJ2-5 | many | - | TRBV7-9 | TGTGCCAGCAGCCGGGACGTAGAAGAGACCCAGTACTTC | CASSRDVEETQYF
TRBJ1-2 | - | TRBD1 | TRBV12-3/TRBV12-4 | TGTGCCAGCAGTGAGACAGGGATTTTGAACTATGGCTACACCTTC | CASSETGILNYGYTF
TRBJ2-6 | - | - | TRBV5-1 | TGCGCCAGCGGATCTGGGGCCAACGTCCTGACTTTC | CASGSGANVLTF
TRBJ2-7 | - | TRBD2 | TRBV20-1 | TGCAGTGCTAGCGGGGGGGAGGTGCAGTACTTC | CSASGGEVQYF
TRBJ1-2 | few | - | TRBV12-3/TRBV12-4 | TGTGCCAGCAGATCGACAGTGAACTATGGCTACACCTTC | CASRSTVNYGYTF
TRBJ1-4 | - | TRBD1 | TRBV7-9 | TGTGCCAGCAGCTTAGGAGCCTTTAGCGTAGGGGGCAACAATGAAAAACTGTTTTTT | CASSLGAFSVGGNNEKLFF
TRBJ2-6 | - | - | TRBV18 | TGTGCCAGCTCACACAATCCAACTGGGGCCAACGTCCTGACTTTC | CASSHNPTGANVLTF
TRBJ1-6 | many | - | TRBV5-1 | TGCGCCAGCAGCTTGGGGGACCGCCTGTATTCACCCCTCCACTTT | CASSLGDRLYSPLHF
TRBJ2-3 | - | - | TRBV14 | TGTGCCAGCAGCCAAGTTTATACGCAGTATTTT | CASSQVYTQYF
TRBJ1-2 | once | TRBD1 | TRBV6-5 | TGTGCCAGCAGTTTCGGACAGGGGGCAGATGGCTACACCTTC | CASSFGQGADGYTF
TRBJ2-7 | many | - | TRBV2 | TGTGCCAGCAGCGCCTCGGAGGGGGCGACGTACGAGCAGTACTTC | CASSASEGATYEQYF
TRBJ1-3 | few | - | TRBV12-3/TRBV12-4 | TGTGCCACCAGGGAATTCTTCTCTGGAAACACCATATATTTT | CATREFFSGNTIYF
TRBJ1-1 | - | TRBD1 | TRBV6-6 | TGTGCCAGCCTCCCCGGGACAGGGGAAGCTTTCTTT | CASLPGTGEAFF
TRBJ1-2 | few | - | TRBV29-1 | TGCAGCGTTGTGGGTGACTATGGCTACACCTTC | CSVVGDYGYTF